The clone carrying this T cell receptor (beta chain) was seen a handful of times. The sample comes from a study of T cells in Graves' hyperthyroidism and ophthalmopathy. Amplified TCR beta CDR3 regions derived from RNA transcripts. HTBI primers were the set used in a first-round RT-PCR of the TCR CDR3. TCRdb analysed the multiplex PCR reads with MiXCR anew, one entry per CDR3 protein. The sample lists about 500,000 distinct CDR3 sequences, over 35% occurring once. In germline, CDR1 is DFQATT, CDR2 SNEGSKA (reference sequence). Unmatched junction bases numbered 8, after V lost 3 bases and J lost 9 bases. This CDR3 contains 14 residues.

The receptor was derived from an adult woman with Graves' disease, either hyperthyroidism or ophthalmopathy (not recorded which). What was sequenced was peripheral blood or thyroid tissue (not recorded which). J is TRBJ1-6 and V is TRBV20-1, with 7 bases identical to TRBD1. CDR3 residues: CSASEGGGSSPLHF. The CDR3 DNA is TGCAGTGCTAGCGAAGGAGGGGGCAGTTCACCCCTCCACTTT.